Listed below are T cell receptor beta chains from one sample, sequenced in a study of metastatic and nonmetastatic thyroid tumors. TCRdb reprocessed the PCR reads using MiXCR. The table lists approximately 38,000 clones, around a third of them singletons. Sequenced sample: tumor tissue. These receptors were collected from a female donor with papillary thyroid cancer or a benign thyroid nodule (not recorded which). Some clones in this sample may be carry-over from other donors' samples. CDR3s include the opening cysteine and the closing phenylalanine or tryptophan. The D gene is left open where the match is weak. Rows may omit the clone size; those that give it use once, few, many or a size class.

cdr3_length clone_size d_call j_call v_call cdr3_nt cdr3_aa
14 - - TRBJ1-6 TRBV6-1 TGTGCCAGCAACTTAGGGCTTATGGATTCACCCCTCCACTTT CASNLGLMDSPLHF
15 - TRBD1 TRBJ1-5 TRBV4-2 TGTGCCAGCAGCCAAGGGACAGGGTTAGGTCAGCCCCAGCATTTT CASSQGTGLGQPQHF
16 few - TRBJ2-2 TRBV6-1 TGTGCCAGCAGTGAAAAGGACTGGGGGAGAACCGGGGAGCTGTTTTTT CASSEKDWGRTGELFF
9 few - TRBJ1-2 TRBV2 TGTGCCAGCTCAGGTGGCTACACCTTC CASSGGYTF
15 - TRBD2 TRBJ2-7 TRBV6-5 TGTGCCAGCAGTTACTCGACGGGACTAATCTACGAGCAGTACTTC CASSYSTGLIYEQYF
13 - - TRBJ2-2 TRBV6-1 TGTGCCAGCACTCGCGCGAACACCGGGGAGCTGTTTTTT CASTRANTGELFF
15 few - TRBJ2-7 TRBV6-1 TGTGCCAGCAGTGTAACTACAGGGATCGTCTACGAGCAGTACTTC CASSVTTGIVYEQYF
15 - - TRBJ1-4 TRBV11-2 TGTGCCAGCAGCCCCAACCAGTTAGTTAATGAAAAACTGTTTTTT CASSPNQLVNEKLFF
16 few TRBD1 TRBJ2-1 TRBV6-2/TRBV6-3 TGTGCCAGCAGTTCCGCCGGACAGGGCTCCTACAATGAGCAGTTCTTC CASSSAGQGSYNEQFF
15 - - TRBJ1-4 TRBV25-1 TGTGCCAGCAGTGAAGGGGGCCAGGGGAATGAAAAACTGTTTTTT CASSEGGQGNEKLFF
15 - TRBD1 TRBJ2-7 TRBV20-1 TGCAGTGCTAGAGAGGAGGGGGACAGGGAATCCGAGCAGTACTTC CSAREEGDRESEQYF
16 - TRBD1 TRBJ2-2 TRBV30 TGTGCCTGGAGTGGCGCCACAGGGGCGTCCACCGGGGAGCTGTTTTTT CAWSGATGASTGELFF